These 14 T cell receptor beta chains came from one sample sequenced in a study of CXCR3-negative and CXCR3-positive naive CD8 T cells. Study observations and caveats: Greater hydrophobicity was found in TRB CDR3s of CXCR3-positive naive cells than of CXCR3-negative naive cells.

Antigens of these TCRs are unknown. 5' RACE with UMI labels generated the TRB cDNA libraries. TCRdb reprocessed the 5' RACE reads; each CDR3 protein has one entry and no DNA is given. The data include tens of thousands of distinct CDR3 sequences; the top ten clones carry about 0.57%. What was sequenced was naive CXCR3+ CD8+ T cells from blood. The subset here: CD45RO-CCR7+CD27+CD95- naive CD8+ T cells expressing CXCR3 (TNR3+). The receptors stem from a human donor in good health. Some clones in this sample may be carry-over from other donors' samples.

V and J are TRBV12-3 or TRBV12-4 and TRBJ2-3; with no DNA, the TCRdb D assignment of TRBD1 cannot be verified. The CDR3 covers 17 residues. This CDR3 is CASSPGQGGPSTDTQYF.

This sequence joins TRBV25-1 and TRBJ2-7; TCRdb gives TRBD2 as the D gene, but with no DNA this cannot be confirmed. The CDR3 consists of 14 residues. Germline V gene lookup returns CDR1 MGHDK and CDR2 SYGVNS. This chain's CDR3 is CASSAGDSHYEQYF.

CDR3 sequence reads: CASSQGPGGHGYGYTF. This sequence joins TRBV4-3 and TRBJ1-2; TCRdb's D call of TRBD1 is untestable without DNA. The CDR3 runs to 16 residues. Per germline, CDR1 LGHNA and CDR2 YSLEER.

The chain has TRBV29-1 and TRBJ1-1; the TRBD1 assignment by TCRdb is unverifiable without DNA. Germline-derived CDR1 and CDR2 are SQVTM and ANQGSEA. This CDR3 spans 14 amino acids. CDR3 sequence: CSVESGFSGTEAFF.

CDR3 sequence reads: CASSPNPSGGDEQFF. The rearrangement joins TRBV3-1 to TRBJ2-1; without DNA, the TCRdb call of TRBD2 cannot be checked. The germline V gene has CDR1 LGHDT and CDR2 YNNKEL (reference sequence). This CDR3 is built from 15 residues.

This clonotype is deemed medium-sized (0.01 to 0.1%) by its frequency. The CDR3 loop reads CASSESFSYEQYF. This sequence joins TRBV10-1 and TRBJ2-7. The CDR3 totals 13 residues. The germline V gene has CDR1 WNHNN and CDR2 SYGVQD (reference sequence).

CDR3 protein: CASSLGSNQPQHF. V gene TRBV9 combines with J gene TRBJ1-5. Germline CDR1 SGDLS, CDR2 YYNGEE. The CDR3 extends over 13 amino acids.

CDR3: CASSFSRGEVYEQYF. V and J are TRBV7-9 and TRBJ2-7. This CDR3 contains 15 residues. CDR1 is SEHNR and CDR2 is FQNEAQ in the germline V gene (reference sequence).

This rearrangement joins TRBV28 to TRBJ2-3; TCRdb's D gene call, TRBD2, goes unchecked for lack of DNA. Per the germline V gene, CDR1 is MDHEN and CDR2 is SYDVKM. The CDR3 is made up of 14 amino acids. The CDR3 sequence is CASLGLAGADTQYF.

This rearrangement joins TRBV10-3 to TRBJ2-5; TCRdb reports TRBD1, a call that lacks DNA to check it against. Germline V gives CDR1 ENHRY, CDR2 SYGVKD. The CDR3 totals 14 residues. The CDR3 reads CAIRGDRPKETQYF.

The rearrangement joins TRBV29-1 to TRBJ2-7. Germline CDR1 and CDR2: SQVTM and ANQGSEA. This CDR3 contains 12 residues. The CDR3 protein is CSVGPASYEQYF.

The chain employs TRBV7-9 and TRBJ1-5. The germline CDR1 and CDR2 sequences are SEHNR and FQNEAQ (reference sequence). The CDR3 has 16 residues. The CDR3 is CASSLARTVGPQPQHF.

The chain couples TRBV5-1 to TRBJ2-7; without DNA, the TCRdb call of TRBD2 cannot be checked. Germline V gives CDR1 SGHRS, CDR2 YFSETQ. The CDR3 has 15 residues. The CDR3 loop reads CASSLEGSGGSEQYF.

The genes are TRBV7-7 and TRBJ2-1. The length of the CDR3 is 13 residues. Looked up from germline, CDR1 is SSHAT and CDR2 is FNYEAQ (reference sequence). This CDR3 is CASSFDDYNEQFF.